This TCR beta chain was sequenced in a study of cytomegalovirus exposure and HLA in healthy donors. V shed 4 bases, J shed 5 bases, and the junction held 8 bases outside the gene matches. The germline CDR1 and CDR2 sequences are SGHRS and YFSETQ. This CDR3 has 15 residues. PCR involved 60 Vbeta and 13 Jbeta primers. Original handling: Unique TCR beta chains numbered approximately 76 million in a later analysis, with around 11 million shared. Method: immunoSEQ multiplex PCR; TCRdb's copy keeps in-frame clones and lacks some. That table is the source of V, J and clone size, and D and trimming were worked out from the DNA. The sample has about 130,000 clones; 81% are singletons.

Sequencing was performed on PBMCs. The genes are TRBV5-1 and TRBJ2-5; 10 bases map to TRBD1. This receptor was taken from a woman aged 40 to 55 in good health and CMV-seropositive. CDR3 coding DNA: TGCGCCAGCAGCAAGGGGGACAGGGGAGGGGAGACCCAGTACTTC. Protein product: CASSKGDRGGETQYF. The variable domain in full, completed from reference TRBV5-1 and TRBJ2-5, reads KAGVTQTPRYLIKTRGQQVTLSCSPISGHRSVSWYQQTPGQGLQFLFEYFSETQRNKGNFPGRFSGRQFSNSRSEMNVSTLELGDSALYLCASSKGDRGGETQYFGPGTRLLVL.